This T cell receptor beta chain comes out of a study of blood T cell repertoires in COVID-19. In the study overall: Samples of COVID-19 (acute and convalescent) were obtained from the United States, Italy and Spain. Nucleic acid was either cDNA or gDNA, and it came from T cells, B-cell-depleted T cells, or PBMCs.

Authors' data handling: Estimation of nucleated cell counts was performed using reference gene primer amplification. TCRdb keeps only in-frame clones here, not all; method: immunoSEQ multiplex PCR. The D gene and trimming were derived from the DNA, and the V and J assignments and clone size from that table. The table lists about 200,000 clones, around 80% of them singletons, with approximately 7.4% in the top ten. The V gene lost 2 bases and the J gene lost 0 bases, with 7 bases spanning the gap. Germline V gene sequence: CDR1 MNHEY, CDR2 SVGAGI. CDR3 length equals 14 residues. This receptor was obtained from a woman aged 45-65 years with acute or convalescent COVID-19. The sequenced material came from peripheral blood. The chain joins TRBV6-5 to TRBJ1-2; D unresolved. The CDR3 bases are TGTGCCAGCAGTTACAGCAGGACTAACTATGGCTACACCTTC. It yields the protein CASSYSRTNYGYTF.